What follows are 22 T cell receptor beta chains derived from one specimen sequenced in a study of shared clonotypes between healthy human individuals. Produced via immunoSEQ multiplex PCR; TCRdb's table is partial and in-frame only. The sample holds 800,000 to 1,200,000 clones, 75% to 85% seen once. The sequenced material came from memory CD4+ T cells from PBMCs. Subset in this sample: CD45RA-negative fraction. These receptors were taken from a man between 18 and 29 years old in good health. Some clones in this sample may be carry-over from other donors' samples.

This sequence joins TRBV19 and TRBJ2-2, with 13 bases aligning to TRBD2. Trimming took 8 bases from V and 5 from J; bases not matched to a gene: 11. Germline loops: CDR1 LNHDA, CDR2 SQIVND (reference sequence). This CDR3 spans 17 amino acids. As DNA, the CDR3 is TGTGCCAGTGCTATTCCGGGACTAGCGGGAAAAACCGGGGAGCTGTTTTTT. This sequence encodes CASAIPGLAGKTGELFF.

A remark on this clone: This sequence is one base from a far larger clone and is likely a read error. V usage is TRBV7-3 and J usage is TRBJ2-5; D call uncertain. The V gene's germline CDR1 is SGHTA and CDR2 FQGTGA. The CDR3 runs 11 residues. The V and J ends lost 5 bases and 2 bases respectively, with 3 bases between them. In nucleotides, the CDR3 is TGTGCCAGCAGCGTACAAGAGACCCAGTACTTC. Its protein is CASSVQETQYF.

CDR3 residues: CASSLAGNGETQYF. In nucleotides, the CDR3 is TGCGCCAGCAGCTTGGCCGGAAATGGGGAGACCCAGTACTTC. The chain uses TRBV5-1 and TRBJ2-5; D is unresolved. The CDR3 sequence is 14 residues long. Germline V gene data show CDR1 as SGHRS and CDR2 as YFSETQ. V lost 0 bases, J lost 5 bases, and 11 bases lay in between.

The rearrangement uses TRBV9 and TRBJ2-7; TRBD1 aligns across 9 bases. The CDR3 has 14 residues. Germline CDR1 is SGDLS and CDR2 is YYNGEE. V lost 7 bases, J lost 4 bases, and 9 bases stayed unmatched. The CDR3 coding sequence is TGTGCCAGCCAAAGGGGACAGGGTTCTTACGAGCAGTACTTC. Protein: CASQRGQGSYEQYF. The full variable domain, its missing parts supplied by reference TRBV9 and TRBJ2-7, is DSGVTQTPKHLITATGQRVTLRCSPRSGDLSVYWYQQSLDQGLQFLIQYYNGEERAKGNILERFSAQQFPDLHSELNLSSLELGDSALYFCASQRGQGSYEQYFGPGTRLTVT.

This clone was seen a single time. The rearrangement joins TRBV5-1 to TRBJ2-7; D is perhaps TRBD1 or TRBD2 (5 bases each). Per the germline V gene, CDR1 is SGHRS and CDR2 is YFSETQ. The V end lost 10 bases, the J end lost 5 bases, and 19 bases lay between the germline ends. The length of the CDR3 is 13 residues. CDR3 nucleotide sequence: TGCGCCGGGCGCCCGGGGCCGGGCGACGAGCAGTACTTC. It encodes CAGRPGPGDEQYF.

The chain uses TRBV11-3 and TRBJ2-1, with TRBD2 matching 7 bases. Per the germline V gene, CDR1 is SGHNT and CDR2 is YENEEA. CDR3 length: 13 amino acids. V shed 1 base and J 9 bases; nucleotides not matched to a gene: 3. In DNA, the CDR3 is TGTGCCAGCAGCTTAGTGTCTAGCGGTGAGCAGTTCTTC. This encodes CASSLVSSGEQFF.

The chain couples TRBV7-6 to TRBJ2-1; 10 nucleotides agree with TRBD2. Germline CDR1 is SGHVS and CDR2 is FNYEAQ. Trimming took 2 bases from V and 10 from J; bases not matched to a gene: 11. The CDR3 consists of 16 residues. The CDR3 DNA sequence: TGTGCCAGCAGCTTATCCCCGCTAGCGGGAGCGGGAGAGCAGTTCTTC. It codes for CASSLSPLAGAGEQFF.

V usage is TRBV9 and J usage is TRBJ2-7; possibly TRBD1 for D (5 bases). CDR3 length: 15 amino acids. Trimming left V 0 bases short and J 4 bases short, with 14 bases between. In germline, CDR1 is SGDLS, CDR2 YYNGEE. CDR3 DNA: TGTGCCAGCAGCGTAGACTCAGGGTACGGGTACGAGCAGTACTTC. This encodes CASSVDSGYGYEQYF.

The chain recombines TRBV10-3 with TRBJ1-5; D perhaps matches TRBD1 (5 bases). In germline, CDR1 is ENHRY, CDR2 SYGVKD. V was shortened by 6 bases and J by 5 bases, with 17 bases between the two germline ends. The CDR3 consists of 15 residues. CDR3 amino acids: CAIRLNRDPYQPQHF. The CDR3 nucleotides read TGTGCCATCAGGCTTAACCGGGACCCGTATCAGCCCCAGCATTTT.

This clone was seen only a few times. V and J are TRBV4-2 and TRBJ1-1; a weak D match, TRBD1 (5 bases). Trimming pared 6 bases from V and 4 bases from J, leaving 12 bases between. Germline loops: CDR1 LGHNA, CDR2 YNFKEQ. The CDR3 consists of 13 residues. The CDR3 here is CASSDSAGTEAFF. CDR3 DNA sequence: TGTGCCAGCAGTGACAGTGCGGGCACTGAAGCTTTCTTT.

This clone was seen many times. V is TRBV4-1 and J is TRBJ2-7; a possible D gene is TRBD2 (6 bases). Germline loops: CDR1 MGHRA, CDR2 YSYEKL. V lost 5 bases and J 5 bases, leaving 19 bases between the germline ends. The CDR3 consists of 15 residues. The CDR3 nucleotides are TGCGCCAGCAGCTTAAAAGGGTACGGGAGCGACGAGCAGTACTTC. This sequence encodes CASSLKGYGSDEQYF.

The genes are TRBV19 and TRBJ2-2; 7 bases map to TRBD1. The trim removed 3 bases at V and 13 bases at J, leaving 8 bases unmatched. CDR3 length equals 13 residues. Germline lookup yields CDR1 LNHDA and CDR2 SQIVND (reference sequence). The CDR3: CASSIPTGMALFF. CDR3 DNA: TGTGCCAGTAGTATCCCGACAGGGATGGCGCTGTTTTTT. The full variable domain, in which reference TRBV19 and TRBJ2-2 provide the parts outside the CDR3, is DGGITQSPKYLFRKEGQNVTLSCEQNLNHDAMYWYRQDPGQGLRLIYYSQIVNDFQKGDIAEGYSVSREKKESFPLTVTSAQKNPTAFYLCASSIPTGMALFFGEGSRLTVL.

This rearrangement joins TRBV2 to TRBJ1-2, with D perhaps matching TRBD1 (5 bases). The V end lost 0 bases, the J end lost 4 bases, and 21 bases lay between the germline ends. This CDR3 region has 18 residues. Germline V gene sequence: CDR1 SNHLY, CDR2 FYNNEI. The CDR3, as DNA: TGTGCCAGCAGTGAAGCCGACGCTAAGTTTAGGGGTGGCTATGGCTACACCTTC. This encodes CASSEADAKFRGGYGYTF.

The J gene is TRBJ1-1, the V gene TRBV6-5; D unclear. CDR3 length: 13 amino acids. With 2 bases removed from V and 5 bases from J, the gap between germline ends came to 9 bases. The V gene's germline CDR1 is MNHEY and CDR2 SVGAGI. The CDR3 nucleotides read TGTGCCAGCAGTTACACTATCAGGACTGAAGCTTTCTTT. Encoded protein: CASSYTIRTEAFF.

The chain recombines TRBV12-5 with TRBJ2-7, with no clear D. V lost 0 bases and J 5 bases, leaving 8 bases between the germline ends. This CDR3 comprises 13 residues. Germline CDR1 and CDR2: LGHNT and FRNRAP. The CDR3 nucleotides read TGTGCTAGTGGTTTGGTACGGTGGGACGAGCAGTACTTC. It translates to CASGLVRWDEQYF.

The V call is TRBV5-5, the J call TRBJ1-1; D perhaps matches TRBD1 (5 bases). Trimming cost V 4 bases and J 0 bases, with 16 bases left between them. The CDR3 is made up of 16 amino acids. Germline loops: CDR1 SGHKS, CDR2 YYEKEE (reference sequence). The CDR3 protein is CASSPVTERMNTEAFF. CDR3 DNA sequence: TGTGCCAGCAGCCCAGTGACAGAACGTATGAACACTGAAGCTTTCTTT.

The rearrangement uses TRBV7-2 and TRBJ2-4; 8 bases are a match to TRBD2. With 0 bases clipped from V and 3 bases from J, the junction kept 4 bases outside the gene matches. Looked up from germline, CDR1 is SGHTA and CDR2 is FQGNSA. The CDR3 totals 16 residues. CDR3 nucleotide sequence: TGTGCCAGCAGCTTAGCTAGCGGGGCCGGCAAAAACATTCAGTACTTC. This gives the protein CASSLASGAGKNIQYF.

V usage is TRBV2 and J usage is TRBJ2-5; D uncertain. CDR3 length: 12 residues. Between the trimmed V and J ends, which lost 7 bases and 2 bases, there was a span of 8 bases. Germline CDR1 reads SNHLY; CDR2 reads FYNNEI. The CDR3, as DNA: TGTGCCAGCAAGTCAGATCAAGAGACCCAGTACTTC. Translated, it gives CASKSDQETQYF.

This clone is a singleton in its sample. The V gene is TRBV5-1, the J gene TRBJ2-7; a possible D gene is TRBD1 (5 bases). Trimming pared 0 bases from V and 0 bases from J, leaving 10 bases between. The CDR3 sequence is 15 residues long. The germline gives CDR1 SGHRS, CDR2 YFSETQ. The CDR3 DNA reads TGCGCCAGCAGCTTGGAGGCAGGGTCCTCCTACGAGCAGTACTTC. Translated: CASSLEAGSSYEQYF. Full variable domain (missing parts from reference TRBV5-1 and TRBJ2-7): KAGVTQTPRYLIKTRGQQVTLSCSPISGHRSVSWYQQTPGQGLQFLFEYFSETQRNKGNFPGRFSGRQFSNSRSEMNVSTLELGDSALYLCASSLEAGSSYEQYFGPGTRLTVT.

The chain employs TRBV7-8 and TRBJ1-5, with a tentative D call TRBD1 (5 bases). The CDR3 runs to 18 residues. V dropped 2 bases and J dropped 0 bases, with 17 bases sitting between them. The germline gives CDR1 SGHVS, CDR2 FQNEAQ. CDR3 in DNA: TGTGCCAGCAGCTTAAGCGGGGGGGGATACCTTAGCAATCAGCCCCAGCATTTT. Translating gives CASSLSGGGYLSNQPQHF.

The J gene is TRBJ2-2, the V gene TRBV9; TRBD1 agrees at 8 bases. Germline values: CDR1 SGDLS, CDR2 YYNGEE. The length of the CDR3 is 16 residues. The V and J ends lost 5 bases and 7 bases, in that order; junction bases with no gene match: 13. Here the CDR3 reads CASSPTQGALGGELFF. The CDR3 nucleotides are TGTGCCAGCAGTCCCACCCAGGGGGCGCTGGGCGGGGAGCTGTTTTTT.

The chain combines TRBV7-2 with TRBJ1-4; D is uncertain. The germline V gene has CDR1 SGHTA and CDR2 FQGNSA. The CDR3 extends over 15 amino acids. Trimming shortened V by 1 base and J by 7 bases, and 13 bases separated the two germline ends. This CDR3 reads CASSLVSLGGEKLFF. In DNA, the CDR3 is TGTGCCAGCAGCTTAGTAAGTCTAGGAGGTGAAAAACTGTTTTTT. Based on the CDR3 plus reference TRBV7-2 and TRBJ1-4, the full variable domain is GAGVSQSPSNKVTEKGKDVELRCDPISGHTALYWYRQSLGQGLEFLIYFQGNSAPDKSGLPSDRFSAERTGGSVSTLTIQRTQQEDSAVYLCASSLVSLGGEKLFFGSGTQLSVL.